These T cell receptor beta chains were read from a single sample in a study of blood T cell repertoires in COVID-19. The assay was immunoSEQ multiplex PCR, and TCRdb's table has in-frame clones only and misses some. The table includes over 450,000 clones, roughly nine tenths detected once. The sequencing input was peripheral blood. These receptors were collected from a man aged 18 to 30 with COVID-19, enrolled during active disease. Both conserved end residues are part of each CDR3. The D gene is left open where the match is weak. Clone size is not always given. Where it is, it says once, few, many or a class for expanded clones.

d_call: TRBD1; clone_size: NA; v_call: TRBV11-2; cdr3_length: 15; j_call: TRBJ2-2; cdr3_nt: TGTGCCAGCAGCCCCGGGACAGGGGTTGTCGGGGAGCTGTTTTTT; cdr3_aa: CASSPGTGVVGELFF
d_call: NA; clone_size: NA; v_call: TRBV5-1; cdr3_length: 15; j_call: TRBJ2-2; cdr3_nt: TGCGCCAGCAGCTTACGAGACTTCGAAACCGGGGAGCTGTTTTTT; cdr3_aa: CASSLRDFETGELFF
d_call: TRBD1; clone_size: NA; v_call: TRBV2; cdr3_length: 15; j_call: TRBJ1-5; cdr3_nt: TGTGCCAGCAGTATTGGACAGGTTCTCAATCAGCCCCAGCATTTT; cdr3_aa: CASSIGQVLNQPQHF
d_call: NA; clone_size: NA; v_call: TRBV5-4; cdr3_length: 16; j_call: TRBJ2-7; cdr3_nt: TGTGCCAGCAGCCCCGCCCCGACAGGCGGCTCCTACGAGCAGTACTTC; cdr3_aa: CASSPAPTGGSYEQYF
d_call: TRBD2; clone_size: once; v_call: TRBV28; cdr3_length: 14; j_call: TRBJ2-5; cdr3_nt: TGTGCCAGCAGGGCGGCGGGAGCCAGGGAGACCCAGTACTTC; cdr3_aa: CASRAAGARETQYF
d_call: NA; clone_size: once; v_call: TRBV19; cdr3_length: 13; j_call: TRBJ1-1; cdr3_nt: TGTGCCAGTAGTCGATCAGGGGCCACTGAAGCTTTCTTT; cdr3_aa: CASSRSGATEAFF
d_call: NA; clone_size: NA; v_call: TRBV11-3; cdr3_length: 17; j_call: TRBJ2-3; cdr3_nt: TGTGCCAGCAGCCTTTTAGACTTTCCCTCCTACACAGATACGCAGTATTTT; cdr3_aa: CASSLLDFPSYTDTQYF
d_call: TRBD1; clone_size: NA; v_call: TRBV7-3; cdr3_length: 14; j_call: TRBJ2-1; cdr3_nt: TGTGCCAGCAGAAGGGGGCGATCCTCAGATGAGCAGTTCTTC; cdr3_aa: CASRRGRSSDEQFF
d_call: TRBD2; clone_size: NA; v_call: TRBV3-1/TRBV3-2; cdr3_length: 14; j_call: TRBJ2-3; cdr3_nt: TGTGCCAGCTCGACACGGGAGGACCCAGATACGCAGTATTTT; cdr3_aa: CASSTREDPDTQYF
d_call: NA; clone_size: NA; v_call: TRBV2; cdr3_length: 14; j_call: TRBJ2-1; cdr3_nt: TGTGCCAGCAGAGTCGGGAGCTCCTACAATGAGCAGTTCTTC; cdr3_aa: CASRVGSSYNEQFF
d_call: TRBD1; clone_size: NA; v_call: TRBV19; cdr3_length: 15; j_call: TRBJ1-6; cdr3_nt: TGTGCCAGTAGTACCGGACAGGGAAGTAATTCACCCCTCCACTTT; cdr3_aa: CASSTGQGSNSPLHF
d_call: TRBD2; clone_size: NA; v_call: TRBV11-2; cdr3_length: 15; j_call: TRBJ2-1; cdr3_nt: TGTGCCAGCAGCTCCAATAGCGGGAGAAGGAATGAGCAGTTCTTC; cdr3_aa: CASSSNSGRRNEQFF
d_call: NA; clone_size: NA; v_call: TRBV6-5; cdr3_length: 12; j_call: TRBJ2-3; cdr3_nt: TGTGCCAGCAGAACTAGCACAGATACGCAGTATTTT; cdr3_aa: CASRTSTDTQYF
d_call: TRBD1; clone_size: NA; v_call: TRBV13; cdr3_length: 15; j_call: TRBJ2-1; cdr3_nt: TGTGCCAGCAGAGCACTAGGGCAGGGGGCGAATGAGCAGTTCTTC; cdr3_aa: CASRALGQGANEQFF
d_call: NA; clone_size: NA; v_call: TRBV11-2; cdr3_length: 15; j_call: TRBJ2-1; cdr3_nt: TGTGCCAGCAGCGATCCCGGGACTGGGTCCTATGAGCAGTTCTTC; cdr3_aa: CASSDPGTGSYEQFF
d_call: TRBD2; clone_size: NA; v_call: TRBV11-2; cdr3_length: 16; j_call: TRBJ2-3; cdr3_nt: TGTGCCAGCAGGAGTGGAGAGCGGGGGTACACAGATACGCAGTATTTT; cdr3_aa: CASRSGERGYTDTQYF
d_call: TRBD2; clone_size: NA; v_call: TRBV4-1; cdr3_length: 17; j_call: TRBJ2-4; cdr3_nt: TGCGCCAGCAGCCATTCACACCTCCGGGAGCGGGGGAACATTCAGTACTTC; cdr3_aa: CASSHSHLRERGNIQYF
d_call: NA; clone_size: NA; v_call: TRBV19; cdr3_length: 18; j_call: TRBJ2-3; cdr3_nt: TGTGCCAGTAGTATAGATCGGGAAGGAGGGAGTGGCACAGATACGCAGTATTTT; cdr3_aa: CASSIDREGGSGTDTQYF
d_call: NA; clone_size: NA; v_call: TRBV6-5; cdr3_length: 14; j_call: TRBJ2-1; cdr3_nt: TGTGCCAGCAGTTACTCTAGTGGGCACAATGAGCAGTTCTTC; cdr3_aa: CASSYSSGHNEQFF
d_call: TRBD2; clone_size: NA; v_call: TRBV5-1; cdr3_length: 16; j_call: TRBJ2-3; cdr3_nt: TGCGCCAGCAGCTTAGCAAAAGCGGGGGGCACAGATACGCAGTATTTT; cdr3_aa: CASSLAKAGGTDTQYF
d_call: NA; clone_size: NA; v_call: TRBV5-1; cdr3_length: 15; j_call: TRBJ2-7; cdr3_nt: TGCGCCAGCAGCTTGGGGCAGGGAGGAGTCTACGAGCAGTACTTC; cdr3_aa: CASSLGQGGVYEQYF
d_call: TRBD2; clone_size: NA; v_call: TRBV7-8; cdr3_length: 17; j_call: TRBJ2-7; cdr3_nt: TGTGCCAGCAGCCCACCGGCAGGACTAGCGGGAACCTACGAGCAGTACTTC; cdr3_aa: CASSPPAGLAGTYEQYF
d_call: TRBD1; clone_size: NA; v_call: TRBV5-1; cdr3_length: 16; j_call: TRBJ2-7; cdr3_nt: TGCGCCAGCAGTACTAGACCCGGGACAGGGCTCTACGAGCAGTACTTC; cdr3_aa: CASSTRPGTGLYEQYF
d_call: TRBD2; clone_size: NA; v_call: TRBV5-1; cdr3_length: 16; j_call: TRBJ2-2; cdr3_nt: TGCGCCAGCAGCTTGACTAGCGGAACGAACACCGGGGAGCTGTTTTTT; cdr3_aa: CASSLTSGTNTGELFF
d_call: NA; clone_size: NA; v_call: TRBV2; cdr3_length: 12; j_call: TRBJ2-5; cdr3_nt: TGTGCCAGCAGTATTCTCTCAGGGTCCCGGTACTTC; cdr3_aa: CASSILSGSRYF